This T cell receptor beta chain emerged from a study of T-cell memory formation after mild COVID-19. Unmatched junction bases numbered 12, after V lost 10 bases and J lost 4 bases. This CDR3 comprises 15 residues. TCRdb reprocessed the 5' RACE reads with MiXCR, giving one entry per CDR3 protein. The sample has 400,000 or so distinct CDR3 sequences, roughly 21% seen once; the top ten hold 12%. The specimen was PBMCs or a T cell subset sorted from them (not recorded which). The sequence derives from an adult woman who had mild COVID-19 (a few samples of this study predate the infection). Cell type and time point are not known. The J gene is TRBJ2-3, the V gene TRBV12-3 or TRBV12-4; 9 bases align to TRBD2. DNA for the CDR3: TGTGCCACCACTATTAGCGGGAGTCGGGCAGATACGCAGTATTTT. Encoded protein: CATTISGSRADTQYF.